This T cell receptor (beta chain) was identified in a study of blood T cell repertoires in COVID-19. The ends were cut back, 1 base at V and 2 bases at J, with 6 bases in the middle. Germline loops: CDR1 KGHSH, CDR2 LQKENI. This CDR3 comprises 14 residues. Sequencing was performed with immunoSEQ multiplex PCR; in TCRdb, only in-frame clones are kept and a portion is missing. Of 200,000 or so clones listed, roughly nine tenths were seen once; the top ten hold roughly 2.2%. The material sequenced was peripheral blood. The V call is TRBV18, the J call TRBJ2-1; TRBD1 is a possible D gene (6 bases). The clonotype was recovered from a woman aged 45-65 years with acute or convalescent COVID-19. CDR3 in amino acids: CASSPQGAYNEQFF. The DNA of the CDR3 is TGTGCCAGCTCACCACAGGGGGCCTACAATGAGCAGTTCTTC. Full variable domain (remainder filled in from reference TRBV18 and TRBJ2-1): NAGVMQNPRHLVRRRGQEARLRCSPMKGHSHVYWYRQLPEEGLKFMVYLQKENIIDESGMPKERFSAEFPKEGPSILRIQQVVRGDSAAYFCASSPQGAYNEQFFGPGTRLTVL.